The 12 T cell receptor beta chains in this list originate from one sample, sequenced in a study of shared clonotypes between healthy human individuals. Method: immunoSEQ multiplex PCR; TCRdb's copy keeps in-frame clones and lacks some. The table lists millions of clones, approximately 92% of them singletons. Sequencing was done on a sample of naive CD4+ T cells sorted from blood. The subset denotes: CD45RA+ positively selected. The receptors come from a man aged 18 to 29 in good health.

This chain joins TRBV9 and TRBJ1-6; D is perhaps TRBD1 (5 bases). The germline CDR1 and CDR2 sequences are SGDLS and YYNGEE. Between the trimmed V and J ends, which lost 1 base and 7 bases, there was a span of 12 bases. The CDR3 length is 15 residues. For the CDR3, the DNA is TGTGCCAGCAGCGTACGGGGCGCCGGGAATTCACCCCTCCACTTT. It codes for CASSVRGAGNSPLHF.

The V gene is TRBV19, the J gene TRBJ2-7; D possibly matches TRBD1 or TRBD2 (5 bases each). From germline, CDR1 is LNHDA and CDR2 SQIVND (reference sequence). CDR3 length: 14 residues. Trimming removed 6 bases at V and 3 bases at J, with 15 bases between. CDR3: CASRDARGVYEQYF. CDR3 nucleotides: TGTGCCAGTAGGGATGCGAGGGGCGTCTACGAGCAGTACTTC.

The J gene is TRBJ2-5, the V gene TRBV11-2, with 7 bases identical to TRBD1. The length of the CDR3 is 15 residues. CDR1 and CDR2 from the germline V gene are SGHAT and FQNNGV. Losses at the gene ends were 5 bases for V and 5 bases for J; bases not matched to a gene: 11. CDR3: CASSETGTVGETQYF. In DNA, the CDR3 is TGTGCCAGCAGCGAGACCGGGACAGTTGGTGAGACCCAGTACTTC.

Concerning this clone: The same CDR3 is also encoded by other DNA sequences in this sample. V is TRBV9 and J is TRBJ2-3; no definite D call. Per the germline V gene, CDR1 is SGDLS and CDR2 is YYNGEE. This CDR3 contains 11 residues. Trimming left V 4 bases short and J 3 bases short, with 3 bases between. This chain's CDR3 is CASSTTDTQYF. The CDR3 DNA reads as TGTGCCAGCAGCACAACAGATACGCAGTATTTT.

This clone was observed a few times. V and J are TRBV19 and TRBJ1-1; 10 positions agree with TRBD1. Losses at the gene ends were 7 bases for V and 5 bases for J; bases not matched to a gene: 7. There are 14 residues in the CDR3. The germline CDR1 and CDR2 sequences are LNHDA and SQIVND (reference sequence). CDR3 protein: CASIPDRGLTEAFF. As DNA, the CDR3 is TGTGCCAGTATCCCCGACAGGGGGCTTACTGAAGCTTTCTTT.

The chain recombines TRBV5-4 with TRBJ2-2; unclear D gene. Trimming took 1 base from V and 0 from J, leaving 4 bases between them. Germline lookup yields CDR1 SGHNT and CDR2 YYREEE (reference sequence). This CDR3 comprises 14 residues. CDR3 coding DNA: TGTGCCAGCAGCTTGACGTCGAACACCGGGGAGCTGTTTTTT. Its protein product is CASSLTSNTGELFF.

This rearrangement joins TRBV5-1 to TRBJ2-2; D gene uncertain. CDR1 is SGHRS, CDR2 YFSETQ, per germline. The CDR3 spans 15 residues. V was shortened by 4 bases and J by 2 bases, with 12 bases between the two germline ends. CDR3 nucleotide sequence: TGCGCCAGCAGCGTGGACGTATCCAACACCGGGGAGCTGTTTTTT. It encodes CASSVDVSNTGELFF.

Points on this clone: Other DNA variants within this sample encode the same CDR3. The J gene is TRBJ2-7, the V gene TRBV7-2, with 10 bases lining up with TRBD2. Looked up from germline, CDR1 is SGHTA and CDR2 is FQGNSA. With V trimmed by 6 bases and J by 1 base, 0 bases remained unmatched. The CDR3 runs to 13 residues. As DNA, the CDR3 is TGTGCCAGCAGACTAGCGGGATCCTACGAGCAGTACTTC. It codes for CASRLAGSYEQYF.

Notes on this clone: The sample holds other DNA sequences that translate to the same CDR3. The chain has TRBV7-9 and TRBJ1-2, with no clear D. The V end was cut by 5 bases, the J end by 1 base, with 8 bases between. Germline assignment: CDR1 SEHNR and CDR2 FQNEAQ (reference sequence). The CDR3 totals 13 residues. CDR3 nucleotide sequence: TGTGCCAGCAGCCAAACAGTTAACTATGGCTACACCTTC. Translated: CASSQTVNYGYTF.

J is TRBJ2-5 and V is TRBV7-3; D is tentatively TRBD1 or TRBD2 (6 bases each). V lost 2 bases, J lost 5 bases, and 9 bases lay in between. The CDR3 is 13 residues long. Germline CDR1 reads SGHTA; CDR2 reads FQGTGA. CDR3 sequence (DNA): TGTGCCAGCAGCTTACTAGGGGGGGAGACCCAGTACTTC. Translating it yields CASSLLGGETQYF.

The chain employs TRBV5-8 and TRBJ1-5; D is ambiguous. From germline, CDR1 is SGHTS and CDR2 YDEGEE. This CDR3 is 17 amino acids long. Trimming took 0 bases from V and 0 from J, leaving 13 bases between them. Here the CDR3 DNA reads TGTGCCAGCAGCTTGGCCGACCGGTGGTATAGCAATCAGCCCCAGCATTTT. Protein sequence: CASSLADRWYSNQPQHF.

This clone has only one observation. The chain has TRBV19 and TRBJ2-7; 9 bases are shared with TRBD1. Germline CDR1 LNHDA, CDR2 SQIVND (reference sequence). J was trimmed by 6 bases and V by 0 bases; bases with no gene match: 6. The CDR3 extends over 15 amino acids. The CDR3 sequence: CASSIDGNRGLEQYF. CDR3 coding DNA: TGTGCCAGTAGTATAGATGGTAACAGGGGGCTCGAGCAGTACTTC.